A selection of T cell receptor beta chains follows, all from one sample in a study of ipilimumab plus nivolumab after autologous stem cell transplantation. The assay was immunoSEQ multiplex PCR, and TCRdb's table has in-frame clones only and misses some. The data show about 16,000 clones, approximately 71% seen once. This material consisted of PBMCs, taken in a trial of ipilimumab plus nivolumab as post-transplant consolidation. The origin of the receptors is a male donor with diffuse large B-cell lymphoma. Both conserved end residues are part of each CDR3. D genes are given only for firm matches. For some rows the clone size is stated as once, few or many, or as a class when expanded; others skip it.

clone_size d_call j_call v_call cdr3_nt cdr3_aa
. TRBD1 TRBJ2-7 TRBV5-6 TGTGCCAGCAGCTTGGCCGGGACAGGTCGATACGAGCAGTACTTC CASSLAGTGRYEQYF
. TRBD2 TRBJ2-5 TRBV5-1 TGCGCCAGCGCCACCGGGACTATACAAGAGACCCAGTACTTC CASATGTIQETQYF
few . TRBJ2-1 TRBV30 TGTGCCTGGAGTGTTGGGGGGAACTACAATGAGCAGTTCTTC CAWSVGGNYNEQFF
. . TRBJ2-7 TRBV18 TGTGCCAGCTCATATTCCCCTGTAAGCTCCTACGAGCAGTACTTC CASSYSPVSSYEQYF
. . TRBJ2-1 TRBV7-6 TGTGCCAGCAGCAAATATGCGTCGTCCGGTCTCGGTGAGCAGTTCTTC CASSKYASSGLGEQFF
. . TRBJ2-2 TRBV4-1 TGCGCCAGCAGCCAAGATGGAGGGCCTACCGGGGAGCTGTTTTTT CASSQDGGPTGELFF
. . TRBJ1-1 TRBV7-9 TGTGCCAGCAGCTTGGACAGAATGAACACTGAAGCTTTCTTT CASSLDRMNTEAFF
. . TRBJ2-1 TRBV9 TGTGCCAGCAGCCCTGAGGGGCCCAGGTACAATGAGCAGTTCTTC CASSPEGPRYNEQFF
. . TRBJ2-2 TRBV5-4 TGTGCCAGCAGCTTGGGTGGGACACAGGCGACCGGGGAGCTGTTTTTT CASSLGGTQATGELFF
. TRBD2 TRBJ2-7 TRBV2 TGTGCCAGCAGCCGATTTAGCGGGGGGATCCACTACGAGCAGTACTTC CASSRFSGGIHYEQYF
. TRBD2 TRBJ2-1 TRBV10-1 TGCGCCAGCAGTGAGTCGACGGGGGGACTAGCGGGCTACAATGAGCAGTTCTTC CASSESTGGLAGYNEQFF
few . TRBJ1-2 TRBV7-2 TGTGCCAGCAGTCGCGGCAGGGACTATGGCTACACCTTC CASSRGRDYGYTF